One and the same sample provided the 3 T cell receptor beta chains below, sequenced in a study of shared clonotypes between healthy human individuals. TCRdb keeps only in-frame clones here, not all; method: immunoSEQ multiplex PCR. The repertoire has roughly 1 million clones, about four fifths of them found once; the top ten carry approximately 0.5%. Input material: memory CD4+ T cells from PBMCs. Described subset: CD45RA-negative fraction. The receptors were gathered from a man aged 18 to 29 in good health. Some clones in this sample may be carry-over from other donors' samples.

The chain links TRBV5-6 to TRBJ1-3; D remains ambiguous. This CDR3 is built from 15 residues. Germline V CDR1 and CDR2: SGHDT, YYEEEE. The V gene lost 5 bases and the J gene lost 0 bases, with 12 bases spanning the gap. In nucleotides, the CDR3 is TGTGCCAGCAGGGCAGGTCTGATCTCTGGAAACACCATATATTTT. Translation gives CASRAGLISGNTIYF. Full variable domain (missing parts from reference TRBV5-6 and TRBJ1-3): DAGVTQSPTHLIKTRGQQVTLRCSPKSGHDTVSWYQQALGQGPQFIFQYYEEEERQRGNFPDRFSGHQFPNYSSELNVNALLLGDSALYLCASRAGLISGNTIYFGEGSWLTVV.

This chain connects TRBV4-1 to TRBJ1-2; possible D gene TRBD1, 5 bases. The germline CDR1 and CDR2 sequences are MGHRA and YSYEKL. The CDR3 totals 15 residues. Trimming removed 0 bases at V and 11 bases at J, with 19 bases between. CDR3 in amino acids: CASSQESVRGTGYTF. Written as DNA, the CDR3 is TGCGCCAGCAGCCAAGAATCTGTCCGGGGTACAGGATACACCTTC.

The chain is built from TRBV29-1 and TRBJ1-4, with D unclear. The germline CDR1 and CDR2 sequences are SQVTM and ANQGSEA. V was pared by 3 bases and J by 8 bases, with 7 bases between. The CDR3 spans 11 residues. CDR3 protein: CSVEDMEKLFF. CDR3 bases: TGCAGCGTTGAGGATATGGAAAAACTGTTTTTT.